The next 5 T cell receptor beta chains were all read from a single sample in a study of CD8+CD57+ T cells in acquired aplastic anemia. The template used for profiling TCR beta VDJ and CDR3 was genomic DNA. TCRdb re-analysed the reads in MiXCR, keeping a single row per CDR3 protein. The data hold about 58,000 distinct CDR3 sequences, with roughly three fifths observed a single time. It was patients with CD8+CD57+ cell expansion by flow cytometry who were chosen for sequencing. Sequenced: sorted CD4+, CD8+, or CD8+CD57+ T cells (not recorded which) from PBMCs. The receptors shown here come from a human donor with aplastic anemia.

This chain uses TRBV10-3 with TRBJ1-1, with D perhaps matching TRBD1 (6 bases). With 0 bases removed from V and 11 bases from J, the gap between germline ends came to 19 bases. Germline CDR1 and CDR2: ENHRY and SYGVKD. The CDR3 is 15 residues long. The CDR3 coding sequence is TGTGCCATCAGTGAGTCGATTTTAGCGCAGGGGAAGGCTTTCTTT. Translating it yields CAISESILAQGKAFF.

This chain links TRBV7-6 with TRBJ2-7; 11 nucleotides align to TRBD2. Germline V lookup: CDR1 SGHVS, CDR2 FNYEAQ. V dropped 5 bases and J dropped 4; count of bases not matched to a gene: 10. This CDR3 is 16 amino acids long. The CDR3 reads CASSKYPGLADYEQYF. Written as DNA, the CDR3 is TGTGCCAGCAGCAAATACCCGGGACTAGCGGATTACGAGCAGTACTTC.

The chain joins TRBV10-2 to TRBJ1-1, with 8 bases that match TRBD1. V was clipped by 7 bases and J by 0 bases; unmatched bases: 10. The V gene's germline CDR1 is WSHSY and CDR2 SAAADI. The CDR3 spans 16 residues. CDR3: CASNARTGTMNTEAFF. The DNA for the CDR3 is TGCGCCAGCAACGCTCGGACAGGGACAATGAACACTGAAGCTTTCTTT.

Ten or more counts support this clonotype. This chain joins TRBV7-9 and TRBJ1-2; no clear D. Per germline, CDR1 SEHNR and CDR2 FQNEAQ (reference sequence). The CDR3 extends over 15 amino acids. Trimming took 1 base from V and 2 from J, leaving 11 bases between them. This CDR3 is CASSLEGWQNYGYTF. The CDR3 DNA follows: TGTGCCAGCAGCTTAGAAGGTTGGCAGAACTATGGCTACACCTTC.

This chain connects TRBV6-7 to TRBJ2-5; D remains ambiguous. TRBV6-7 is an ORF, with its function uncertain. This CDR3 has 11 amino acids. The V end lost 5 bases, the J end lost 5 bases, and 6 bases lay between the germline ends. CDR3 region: CASSNRETQYF. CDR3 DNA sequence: TGTGCCAGCAGTAACCGGGAGACCCAGTACTTC.